Following are 14 T cell receptor beta chains from one sample sequenced in a study of cytomegalovirus exposure and HLA in healthy donors. The study ran its PCR with 60 Vbeta and 13 Jbeta primers. Here immunoSEQ multiplex PCR was the method, and the copy in TCRdb shows in-frame clones only, minus some. The table includes 99,000 or so clones, approximately 81% detected once. The sequencing input was PBMCs. The origin of the receptors is a man aged 30 to 45 in good health and CMV-seronegative.

CDR3 DNA: TGTGCCAGTAACCGGGGGGAGGAAAAACTGTTTTTT. It specifies CASNRGEEKLFF. The chain has TRBV19 and TRBJ1-4; tentative D call: TRBD1 (5 bases). From germline, CDR1 is LNHDA and CDR2 SQIVND (reference sequence). The V end lost 7 bases, the J end lost 8 bases, and 11 bases lay between the germline ends. The CDR3 is 12 amino acids.

The V call is TRBV6-6, the J call TRBJ2-7; D is perhaps TRBD1 (6 bases). Trimming removed 5 bases at V and 5 bases at J, with 10 bases between. The CDR3 length is 12 residues. CDR1 is MNHNY and CDR2 is SVGAGI in the germline V gene (reference sequence). CDR3 nucleotides: TGTGCCAGCAGTCTAGGGGGTCACGAGCAGTACTTC. This gives the protein CASSLGGHEQYF.

The chain combines TRBV5-4 with TRBJ2-5; possibly TRBD2 for D (6 bases). The CDR3 is 15 residues long. Germline CDR1 reads SGHNT; CDR2 reads YYREEE (reference sequence). Trimming took 1 base from V and 5 from J, leaving 15 bases between them. CDR3 bases: TGTGCCAGCAGCTTGCAGCGGACGGGGAGGGAGACCCAGTACTTC. Protein product: CASSLQRTGRETQYF.

Here the CDR3 reads CASSQDNAGGYTDTQYF. The DNA of the CDR3 is TGCGCCAGCAGCCAAGACAACGCGGGAGGCTACACAGATACGCAGTATTTT. The chain couples TRBV4-3 to TRBJ2-3, with 8 bases fitting TRBD2. Trimming removed 0 bases from V and 2 bases from J; junction bases left unmatched: 7. The CDR3 is 17 amino acids. Germline CDR1 and CDR2: LGHNA and YSLEER.

This clone was recorded a few times. The chain is built from TRBV7-2 and TRBJ2-7; 7 nucleotides match TRBD2. The V segment lost 2 bases and the J segment 3 bases; nucleotides outside the gene matches: 10. The germline CDR1 and CDR2 sequences are SGHTA and FQGNSA. The CDR3 has 16 amino acids. The CDR3 sequence: CASSLSSLSGYYEQYF. The CDR3 bases are TGTGCCAGCAGCTTATCATCCCTTAGCGGGTACTACGAGCAGTACTTC.

Only a few counts were recorded for this clone. This rearrangement joins TRBV11-2 to TRBJ2-1, with D possibly matching TRBD2 (5 bases). With 4 bases removed from V and 6 bases from J, the gap between germline ends came to 10 bases. From germline, CDR1 is SGHAT and CDR2 FQNNGV. The length of the CDR3 is 13 residues. The CDR3 here is CASSYSGFNEQFF. The CDR3 bases are TGTGCCAGCAGCTACTCGGGGTTCAATGAGCAGTTCTTC.

The count of this clone is one. The chain uses TRBV5-4 and TRBJ1-1, with 10 nucleotides matching TRBD1. The germline V gene has CDR1 SGHNT and CDR2 YYREEE (reference sequence). This CDR3 contains 14 residues. V shed 4 bases, J shed 3 bases, and the junction held 3 bases outside the gene matches. As DNA, the CDR3 is TGTGCCAGCAGCACGGGACAGGGGTACACTGAAGCTTTCTTT. This codes for CASSTGQGYTEAFF.

This chain uses TRBV29-1 with TRBJ1-2; 8 bases match TRBD1. Germline V gives CDR1 SQVTM, CDR2 ANQGSEA. The CDR3 has 14 residues. The V gene end was trimmed by 6 bases and the J gene end by 8 bases; junction bases not matched to a gene: 14. The CDR3 sequence: CSVSRSGGLKGYTF. Here the CDR3 DNA reads TGCAGCGTCAGCAGGTCAGGGGGCCTGAAGGGCTACACCTTC.

This clone has a handful of counts. The chain employs TRBV5-6 and TRBJ2-3; 13 positions agree with TRBD2. The germline gives CDR1 SGHDT, CDR2 YYEEEE. This CDR3 contains 15 residues. The J segment lost 7 bases and the V segment lost 4 bases, leaving 6 bases of the junction unmatched. The DNA for the CDR3 is TGTGCCAGCAGCATGACTAGCGGGGGGCGACATACGCAGTATTTT. Translating it yields CASSMTSGGRHTQYF.

The genes are TRBV6-6 and TRBJ1-2; TRBD1 matches 8 bases. The CDR3 contains 13 residues. CDR1 and CDR2 (germline): MNHNY, SVGAGI (reference sequence). V shed 6 bases and J 7 bases; nucleotides not matched to a gene: 7. CDR3 nucleotides: TGTGCCAGCAGCTCGATGACAGGGGTTGGCTACACCTTC. Its protein product is CASSSMTGVGYTF.

This chain connects TRBV10-3 to TRBJ1-6; maybe TRBD1 (6 bases). Trimming stripped 0 bases from V and 7 bases from J, with 10 bases between. The CDR3 is 15 amino acids. From germline, CDR1 is ENHRY and CDR2 SYGVKD. CDR3 nucleotide sequence: TGTGCCATCAGTGAGTCTCAGGGGATCAATTCACCCCTCCACTTT. It is translated as CAISESQGINSPLHF.

The CDR3 spells CASSHANPPGLEQFF. The CDR3 nucleotides read TGTGCCAGCAGCCACGCCAACCCCCCTGGCTTAGAGCAGTTCTTC. The V gene is TRBV4-2, the J gene TRBJ2-1; D is ambiguous. This CDR3 contains 15 residues. Germline V gene data show CDR1 as LGHNA and CDR2 as YNFKEQ. The V end was cut by 3 bases, the J end by 10 bases, with 19 bases between.

CDR3 amino acids: CASSQGQGAISTDTQYF. Here the CDR3 DNA reads TGTGCCAGCTCACAGGGACAGGGGGCGATTAGCACAGATACGCAGTATTTT. The chain links TRBV18 to TRBJ2-3, with 12 bases matching TRBD1. Germline CDR1 is KGHSH and CDR2 is LQKENI. The CDR3 consists of 17 residues. V was pared by 4 bases and J by 0 bases, with 5 bases of the junction left unmatched. Drawing the rest from reference TRBV18 and TRBJ2-3, the complete variable domain is NAGVMQNPRHLVRRRGQEARLRCSPMKGHSHVYWYRQLPEEGLKFMVYLQKENIIDESGMPKERFSAEFPKEGPSILRIQQVVRGDSAAYFCASSQGQGAISTDTQYFGPGTRLTVL.

The chain recombines TRBV5-6 with TRBJ1-3, with D perhaps matching TRBD1 (5 bases). V lost 0 bases, J lost 4 bases, and 14 bases lay in between. The CDR3 spans 16 residues. Germline lookup yields CDR1 SGHDT and CDR2 YYEEEE. Written as DNA, the CDR3 is TGTGCCAGCAGCTTGGCCAGGGCAGGGATCGGAAACACCATATATTTT. Its protein product is CASSLARAGIGNTIYF.